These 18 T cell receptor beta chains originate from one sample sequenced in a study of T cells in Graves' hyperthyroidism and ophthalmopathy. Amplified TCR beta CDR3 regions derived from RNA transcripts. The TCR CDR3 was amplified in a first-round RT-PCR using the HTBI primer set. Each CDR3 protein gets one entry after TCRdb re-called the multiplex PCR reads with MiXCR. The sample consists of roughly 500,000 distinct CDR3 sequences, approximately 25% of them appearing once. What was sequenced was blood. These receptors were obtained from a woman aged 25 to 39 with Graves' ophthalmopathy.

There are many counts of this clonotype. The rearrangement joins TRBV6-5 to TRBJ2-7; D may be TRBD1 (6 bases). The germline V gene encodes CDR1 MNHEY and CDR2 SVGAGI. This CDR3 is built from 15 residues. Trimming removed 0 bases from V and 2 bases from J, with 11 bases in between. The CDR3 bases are TGTGCCAGCAGTTACTCGCAACAGGGTACCTACGAGCAGTACTTC. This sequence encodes CASSYSQQGTYEQYF.

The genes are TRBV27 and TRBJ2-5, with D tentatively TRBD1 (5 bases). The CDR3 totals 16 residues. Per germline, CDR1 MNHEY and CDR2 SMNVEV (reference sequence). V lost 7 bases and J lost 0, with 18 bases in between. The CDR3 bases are TGTGCCAGCACCCCCGAGACAGCAAAAAACCAAGAGACCCAGTACTTC. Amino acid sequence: CASTPETAKNQETQYF.

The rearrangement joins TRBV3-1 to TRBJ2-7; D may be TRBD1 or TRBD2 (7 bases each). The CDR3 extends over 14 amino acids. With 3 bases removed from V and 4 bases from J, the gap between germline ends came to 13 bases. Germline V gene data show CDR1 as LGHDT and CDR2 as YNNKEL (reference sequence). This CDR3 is CASSHDREGYEQYF. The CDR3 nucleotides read TGTGCCAGCAGCCACGACAGGGAGGGATACGAGCAGTACTTC.

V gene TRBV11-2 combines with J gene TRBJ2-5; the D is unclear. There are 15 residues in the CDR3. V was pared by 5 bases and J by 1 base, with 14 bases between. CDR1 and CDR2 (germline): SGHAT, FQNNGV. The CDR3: CASSLKGLLQETQYF. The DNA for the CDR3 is TGTGCCAGCAGCCTAAAGGGTCTACTCCAAGAGACCCAGTACTTC.

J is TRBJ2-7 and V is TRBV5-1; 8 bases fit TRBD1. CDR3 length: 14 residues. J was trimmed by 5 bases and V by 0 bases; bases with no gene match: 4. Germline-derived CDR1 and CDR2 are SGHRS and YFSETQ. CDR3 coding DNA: TGCGCCAGCAGCTTGGGACAGGGGAAGGACGAGCAGTACTTC. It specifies CASSLGQGKDEQYF.

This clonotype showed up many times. The CDR3 DNA is TGTGCCAGCAGCCTGGGGGTGGCGGGGACTGAAGCTTTCTTT. Protein: CASSLGVAGTEAFF. The chain combines TRBV7-2 with TRBJ1-1; maybe TRBD1 (5 bases). The germline V gene encodes CDR1 SGHTA and CDR2 FQGNSA. The CDR3 sequence is 14 residues long. With 5 bases removed from V and 5 bases from J, the gap between germline ends came to 15 bases.

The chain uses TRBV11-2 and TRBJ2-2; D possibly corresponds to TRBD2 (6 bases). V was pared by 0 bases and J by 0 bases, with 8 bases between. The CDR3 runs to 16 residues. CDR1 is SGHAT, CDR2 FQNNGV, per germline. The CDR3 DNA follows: TGTGCCAGCAGCTTAGATGGGGGGTCGAACACCGGGGAGCTGTTTTTT. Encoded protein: CASSLDGGSNTGELFF.

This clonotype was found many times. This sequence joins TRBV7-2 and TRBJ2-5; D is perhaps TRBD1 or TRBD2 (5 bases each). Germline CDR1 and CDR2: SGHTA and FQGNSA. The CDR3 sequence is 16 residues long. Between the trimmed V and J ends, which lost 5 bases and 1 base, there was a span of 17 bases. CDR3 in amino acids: CASSLVPGTVQETQYF. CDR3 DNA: TGTGCCAGCAGCCTAGTGCCCGGGACGGTCCAAGAGACCCAGTACTTC.

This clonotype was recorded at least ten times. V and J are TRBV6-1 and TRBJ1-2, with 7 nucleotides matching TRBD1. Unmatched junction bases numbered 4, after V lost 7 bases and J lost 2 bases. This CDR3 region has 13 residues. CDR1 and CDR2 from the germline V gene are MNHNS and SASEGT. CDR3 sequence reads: CASTRGQNYGYTF. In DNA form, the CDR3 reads TGTGCCAGCACCAGGGGACAGAACTATGGCTACACCTTC.

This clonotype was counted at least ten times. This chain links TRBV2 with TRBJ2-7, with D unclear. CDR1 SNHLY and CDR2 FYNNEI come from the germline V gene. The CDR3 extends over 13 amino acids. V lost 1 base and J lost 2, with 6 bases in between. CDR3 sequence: CASSEDVAYEQYF. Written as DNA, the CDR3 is TGTGCCAGCAGTGAAGATGTCGCCTACGAGCAGTACTTC.

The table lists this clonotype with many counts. Here the CDR3 DNA reads TGTGCCAGCAGCTCCCCAGACCCGGCGGAGACCCAGTACTTC. This sequence encodes CASSSPDPAETQYF. The chain has TRBV3-1 and TRBJ2-5; D gene uncertain. Germline CDR1 and CDR2: LGHDT and YNNKEL (reference sequence). CDR3 size: 14 residues. Trimming took 5 bases from V and 5 from J, leaving 15 bases between them.

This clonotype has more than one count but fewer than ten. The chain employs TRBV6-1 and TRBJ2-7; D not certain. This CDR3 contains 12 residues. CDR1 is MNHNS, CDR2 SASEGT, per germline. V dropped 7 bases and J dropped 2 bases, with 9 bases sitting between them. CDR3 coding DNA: TGTGCCAGCACCCTGACTCCCTACGAGCAGTACTTC. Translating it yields CASTLTPYEQYF.

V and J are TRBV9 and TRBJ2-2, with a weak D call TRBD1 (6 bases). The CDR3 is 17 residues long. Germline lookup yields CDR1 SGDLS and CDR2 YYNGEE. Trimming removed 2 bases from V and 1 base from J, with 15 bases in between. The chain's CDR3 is CASSVSSQGLNTGELFF. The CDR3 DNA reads TGTGCCAGCAGCGTCTCATCACAGGGCCTGAACACCGGGGAGCTGTTTTTT.

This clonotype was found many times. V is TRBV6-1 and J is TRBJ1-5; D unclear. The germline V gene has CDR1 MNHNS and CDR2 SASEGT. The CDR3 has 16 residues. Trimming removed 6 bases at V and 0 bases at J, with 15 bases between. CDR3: CASRMGGPLSNQPQHF. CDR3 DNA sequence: TGTGCCAGCAGAATGGGAGGTCCCCTTAGCAATCAGCCCCAGCATTTT.

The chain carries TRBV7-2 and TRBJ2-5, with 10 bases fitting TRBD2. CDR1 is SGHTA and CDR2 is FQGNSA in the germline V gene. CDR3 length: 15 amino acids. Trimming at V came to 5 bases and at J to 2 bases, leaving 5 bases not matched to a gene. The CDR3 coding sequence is TGTGCCAGCAGCCGAGGGACTAGCGTACAAGAGACCCAGTACTTC. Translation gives CASSRGTSVQETQYF.

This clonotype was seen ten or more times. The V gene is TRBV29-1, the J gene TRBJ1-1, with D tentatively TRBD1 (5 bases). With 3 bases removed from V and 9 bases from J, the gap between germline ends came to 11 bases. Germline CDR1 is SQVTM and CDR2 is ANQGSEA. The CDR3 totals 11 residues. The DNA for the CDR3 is TGCAGCGTTGAGCGAGGGACCAAAGCTTTCTTT. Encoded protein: CSVERGTKAFF.

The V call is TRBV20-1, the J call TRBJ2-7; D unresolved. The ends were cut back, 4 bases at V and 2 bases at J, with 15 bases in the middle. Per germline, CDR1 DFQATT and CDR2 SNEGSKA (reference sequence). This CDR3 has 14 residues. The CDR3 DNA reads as TGCAGTGCTATACCCTTATTTGGACCCTACGAGCAGTACTTC. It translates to CSAIPLFGPYEQYF.

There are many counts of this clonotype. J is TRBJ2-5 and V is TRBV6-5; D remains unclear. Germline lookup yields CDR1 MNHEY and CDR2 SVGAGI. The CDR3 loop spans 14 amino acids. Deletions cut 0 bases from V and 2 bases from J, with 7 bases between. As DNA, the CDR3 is TGTGCCAGCAGTTACTCGGCTGATCAAGAGACCCAGTACTTC. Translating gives CASSYSADQETQYF.